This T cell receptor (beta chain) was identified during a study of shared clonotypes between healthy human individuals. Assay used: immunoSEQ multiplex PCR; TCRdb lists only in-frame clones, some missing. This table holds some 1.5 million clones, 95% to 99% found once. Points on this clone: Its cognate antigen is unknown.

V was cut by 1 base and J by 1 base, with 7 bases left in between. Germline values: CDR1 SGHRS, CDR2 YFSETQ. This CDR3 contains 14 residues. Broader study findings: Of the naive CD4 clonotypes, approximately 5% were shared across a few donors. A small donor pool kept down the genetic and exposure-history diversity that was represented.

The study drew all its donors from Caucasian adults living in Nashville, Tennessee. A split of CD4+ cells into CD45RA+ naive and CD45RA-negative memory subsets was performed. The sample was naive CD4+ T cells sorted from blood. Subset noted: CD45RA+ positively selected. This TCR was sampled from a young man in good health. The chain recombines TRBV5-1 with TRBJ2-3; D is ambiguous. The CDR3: CASSLQRGTDTQYF. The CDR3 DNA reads TGCGCCAGCAGCTTGCAAAGAGGCACAGATACGCAGTATTTT.